This passage covers 31 T cell receptor beta chains from one sample sequenced in a study of lymphopenia after photon versus proton radiotherapy. Clones were read by immunoSEQ multiplex PCR, and TCRdb kept only the in-frame ones, dropping some. Of fewer than 35,000 clones in the sample, 85% to 90% are singletons; the top ten hold 6.6%. Sequencing was performed on peripheral blood, taken from a patient treated with proton-based radiotherapy. The receptors stem from a woman in her seventies with pancreatic cancer. Some clones in this sample may be carry-over from other donors' samples.

This clone turned up a few times. The chain recombines TRBV7-2 with TRBJ1-2; D gene ambiguous. Trimming took 5 bases from V and 3 from J, leaving 7 bases between them. Germline V lookup: CDR1 SGHTA, CDR2 FQGNSA. The CDR3 contains 12 residues. CDR3 residues: CASSRDYYGYTF. CDR3 in DNA: TGTGCCAGCAGCCGAGACTACTATGGCTACACCTTC.

CDR3 residues: CASSPGSGGAYYGYTF. The CDR3 nucleotides read TGTGCCAGCTCACCAGGGTCCGGGGGCGCGTACTATGGCTACACCTTC. This chain links TRBV18 with TRBJ1-2, with D possibly being TRBD1 (6 bases). This CDR3 region has 16 residues. The V end was cut by 2 bases, the J end by 3 bases, with 16 bases between. Germline CDR1 is KGHSH and CDR2 is LQKENI.

The chain joins TRBV29-1 to TRBJ2-1; 12 nucleotides match TRBD2. V was clipped by 4 bases and J by 0 bases; unmatched bases: 1. CDR1 is SQVTM and CDR2 is ANQGSEA in the germline V gene. This CDR3 contains 15 residues. CDR3 in amino acids: CSVGTSGVSYNEQFF. Written as DNA, the CDR3 is TGCAGCGTTGGGACTAGCGGGGTCTCCTACAATGAGCAGTTCTTC.

This CDR3 is CASRIGGQGADYGYTF. CDR3 nucleotides: TGTGCCAGCAGGATCGGGGGACAGGGGGCTGACTATGGCTACACCTTC. The J gene is TRBJ1-2, the V gene TRBV27; 12 positions agree with TRBD1. Losses at the gene ends were 6 bases for V and 3 bases for J; bases not matched to a gene: 8. This CDR3 has 16 residues. In germline, CDR1 is MNHEY, CDR2 SMNVEV (reference sequence).

This rearrangement joins TRBV2 to TRBJ1-1, with D unresolved. CDR1 and CDR2 from the germline V gene are SNHLY and FYNNEI. V was trimmed by 4 bases and J by 0 bases, leaving 12 bases between them. CDR3 length equals 15 residues. CDR3 region: CASSVSTALNTEAFF. Here the CDR3 DNA reads TGTGCCAGCAGTGTCTCGACGGCTCTGAACACTGAAGCTTTCTTT. Supplemented by reference TRBV2 and TRBJ1-1, the full variable domain reads EPEVTQTPSHQVTQMGQEVILRCVPISNHLYFYWYRQILGQKVEFLVSFYNNEISEKSEIFDDQFSVERPDGSNFTLKIRSTKLEDSAMYFCASSVSTALNTEAFFGQGTRLTVV.

The chain has TRBV6-5 and TRBJ1-1; a possible D gene is TRBD1 (6 bases). V was trimmed by 6 bases and J by 6 bases, leaving 11 bases between them. This CDR3 has 12 residues. Germline V gives CDR1 MNHEY, CDR2 SVGAGI. This CDR3 is CASSSDSPEAFF. CDR3 coding DNA: TGTGCCAGCAGCTCGGACAGCCCTGAAGCTTTCTTT.

The chain employs TRBV5-1 and TRBJ2-5; D is perhaps TRBD1 (5 bases). The CDR3 extends over 14 amino acids. Trimming removed 0 bases from V and 4 bases from J, with 10 bases in between. Germline CDR1 reads SGHRS; CDR2 reads YFSETQ. The CDR3 DNA reads as TGCGCCAGCAGCTTGGAAGCAGGGATAGAGACCCAGTACTTC. As protein: CASSLEAGIETQYF.

The DNA of the CDR3 is TGCGCCAGCAGCCAAGATCGGCGCAAATCCACAGATACGCAGTATTTT. The encoded protein is CASSQDRRKSTDTQYF. The rearrangement links TRBV4-3 to TRBJ2-3; no firm D call. This CDR3 is built from 16 residues. Trimming stripped 0 bases from V and 2 bases from J, with 12 bases between. CDR1 LGHNA and CDR2 YSLEER come from the germline V gene.

V and J are TRBV19 and TRBJ2-5; the D is unclear. The CDR3 has 11 residues. CDR1 and CDR2 from the germline V gene are LNHDA and SQIVND (reference sequence). Deletions cut 5 bases from V and 1 base from J, with 2 bases between. The CDR3 region has the DNA TGTGCCAGTAGTCCCCAAGAGACCCAGTACTTC. Amino acids: CASSPQETQYF. The full variable domain, in which reference TRBV19 and TRBJ2-5 provide the parts outside the CDR3, is DGGITQSPKYLFRKEGQNVTLSCEQNLNHDAMYWYRQDPGQGLRLIYYSQIVNDFQKGDIAEGYSVSREKKESFPLTVTSAQKNPTAFYLCASSPQETQYFGPGTRLLVL.

The V call is TRBV6-1, the J call TRBJ1-1; TRBD1 is a possible D gene (5 bases). Germline lookup yields CDR1 MNHNS and CDR2 SASEGT. The V gene lost 0 bases and the J gene lost 3 bases, with 11 bases spanning the gap. The CDR3 extends over 15 amino acids. CDR3 in amino acids: CASSEAQGRDTEAFF. CDR3 nucleotide sequence: TGTGCCAGCAGTGAAGCTCAGGGAAGGGACACTGAAGCTTTCTTT.

The chain has TRBV28 and TRBJ2-1; perhaps TRBD2 as D (6 bases). The V end was cut by 3 bases, the J end by 7 bases, with 16 bases between. The CDR3 has 15 amino acids. CDR1 is MDHEN, CDR2 SYDVKM, per germline. The CDR3 is CASSFPGEALNEQFF. The CDR3 region has the DNA TGTGCCAGCAGTTTCCCGGGAGAAGCGCTTAATGAGCAGTTCTTC. Full variable domain (missing parts from reference TRBV28 and TRBJ2-1): DVKVTQSSRYLVKRTGEKVFLECVQDMDHENMFWYRQDPGLGLRLIYFSYDVKMKEKGDIPEGYSVSREKKERFSLILESASTNQTSMYLCASSFPGEALNEQFFGPGTRLTVL.

In this sample, this clone turned up once. The chain joins TRBV2 to TRBJ2-7; D possibly corresponds to TRBD1 (5 bases). V shed 8 bases and J shed 0 bases, with 14 bases lying between them. The CDR3 covers 14 residues. Germline CDR1 reads SNHLY; CDR2 reads FYNNEI. The CDR3 sequence is CASRSGYGSYEQYF. CDR3 DNA: TGTGCCAGCCGATCAGGGTACGGCTCCTACGAGCAGTACTTC.

This clone was seen once. The genes are TRBV28 and TRBJ2-1; 10 bases agree with TRBD1. V gave up 5 bases and J gave up 1 base; unmatched junction bases: 14. Germline loops: CDR1 MDHEN, CDR2 SYDVKM. The CDR3 spans 19 residues. CDR3 coding DNA: TGTGCCAGCAGTCCCCCCGGGGGGTGGACAGGGGGATCCTACAATGAGCAGTTCTTC. This gives the protein CASSPPGGWTGGSYNEQFF.

This chain joins TRBV28 and TRBJ2-5; D could derive from TRBD1 or TRBD2 (5 bases each). Trimming cost V 6 bases and J 2 bases, with 13 bases left between them. Germline V lookup: CDR1 MDHEN, CDR2 SYDVKM. CDR3 length equals 14 residues. This CDR3 reads CASSPWDRQETQYF. DNA for the CDR3: TGTGCCAGCAGCCCCTGGGACCGACAAGAGACCCAGTACTTC.

This chain uses TRBV28 with TRBJ1-6; the D gene is possibly TRBD1 (5 bases). V shed 4 bases and J shed 9 bases, with 10 bases lying between them. This CDR3 contains 13 residues. Germline-derived CDR1 and CDR2 are MDHEN and SYDVKM. CDR3 region: CASSSGWFSPLHF. DNA of the CDR3: TGTGCCAGCAGTTCAGGGTGGTTTTCACCCCTCCACTTT.

This chain links TRBV6-5 with TRBJ1-5; TRBD1 matches at 9 bases. In germline, CDR1 is MNHEY, CDR2 SVGAGI. V lost 6 bases and J lost 2; bases outside the gene matches: 2. This CDR3 is 14 amino acids long. The CDR3 DNA follows: TGTGCCAGCAGCCGGACAGGGGGCAATCAGCCCCAGCATTTT. This gives the protein CASSRTGGNQPQHF.

This chain connects TRBV5-4 to TRBJ1-1; the match to TRBD1 covers 9 bases. Looked up from germline, CDR1 is SGHNT and CDR2 is YYREEE (reference sequence). Unmatched junction bases numbered 2, after V lost 4 bases and J lost 1 base. The CDR3 is 14 residues long. The CDR3 sequence: CASSPGQGNTEAFF. CDR3 in DNA: TGTGCCAGCAGCCCGGGACAGGGGAACACTGAAGCTTTCTTT.

The V call is TRBV6-4, the J call TRBJ2-1, with 11 bases lining up with TRBD1. CDR1 and CDR2 from the germline V gene are MRHNA and SNTAGT. Losses at the gene ends were 6 bases for V and 5 bases for J; bases not matched to a gene: 0. This CDR3 is built from 13 residues. The CDR3, as DNA: TGTGCCAGCAGGGGACAGGGGGACAATGAGCAGTTCTTC. Translation gives CASRGQGDNEQFF.

This rearrangement joins TRBV5-4 to TRBJ2-3; 7 bases agree with TRBD1. Unmatched junction bases numbered 4, after V lost 3 bases and J lost 0 bases. The CDR3 is 15 residues long. In germline, CDR1 is SGHNT, CDR2 YYREEE (reference sequence). The CDR3 nucleotides read TGTGCCAGCAGCTCGCAGGGGGTTAGCACAGATACGCAGTATTTT. Amino acids: CASSSQGVSTDTQYF.

This sequence joins TRBV19 and TRBJ2-7; 8 bases line up with TRBD2. The CDR3 has 16 amino acids. CDR1 LNHDA and CDR2 SQIVND come from the germline V gene (reference sequence). V lost 7 bases and J lost 2; bases outside the gene matches: 13. The CDR3 protein is CASTVGGTSGTYEQYF. The CDR3 DNA is TGTGCCAGTACCGTGGGGGGAACTAGCGGTACCTACGAGCAGTACTTC.

V usage is TRBV12-5 and J usage is TRBJ1-3; 7 bases are a match to TRBD1. V was clipped by 1 base and J by 1 base; unmatched bases: 4. The CDR3 runs to 16 residues. Germline V lookup: CDR1 LGHNT, CDR2 FRNRAP. This CDR3 is CASGLEQGLSGNTIYF. CDR3 coding DNA: TGTGCTAGTGGTTTGGAACAGGGGCTTTCTGGAAACACCATATATTTT.

The chain links TRBV11-3 to TRBJ2-1; 9 positions agree with TRBD2. Germline V gives CDR1 SGHNT, CDR2 YENEEA. The CDR3 spans 16 residues. V gave up 5 bases and J gave up 3 bases; unmatched junction bases: 8. The CDR3 DNA sequence: TGTGCCAGCAGCGCTAATAGCGGGAGTGGCTACAATGAGCAGTTCTTC. Amino acids: CASSANSGSGYNEQFF.

Here the CDR3 reads CATSRLNSNQPQHF. The CDR3 region has the DNA TGTGCCACCAGCCGACTTAATAGCAATCAGCCCCAGCATTTT. The chain couples TRBV15 to TRBJ1-5; D remains unclear. Germline values: CDR1 LNHNV, CDR2 YYDKDF (reference sequence). This CDR3 region has 14 residues. Trimming pared 5 bases from V and 0 bases from J, leaving 8 bases between.

This chain connects TRBV6-4 to TRBJ1-1; 8 nucleotides match TRBD1. Trimming took 6 bases from V and 4 from J; bases not matched to a gene: 4. The CDR3 runs 13 residues. Looked up from germline, CDR1 is MRHNA and CDR2 is SNTAGT. The CDR3 spells CASRRQGSTEAFF. DNA for the CDR3: TGTGCCAGCAGACGACAGGGGAGCACTGAAGCTTTCTTT.

The chain has TRBV28 and TRBJ2-7; tentatively, D is TRBD1 (6 bases). Germline V lookup: CDR1 MDHEN, CDR2 SYDVKM. The CDR3 is 12 residues long. V was cut by 6 bases and J by 6 bases, with 12 bases left in between. CDR3 region: CASRQGNGEQYF. The CDR3 DNA is TGTGCCAGCAGACAGGGTAACGGCGAGCAGTACTTC.

As DNA, the CDR3 is TGTGCCAGTGGACTAGCGGGGCACGAATACGAGCAGTACTTC. Protein sequence: CASGLAGHEYEQYF. This chain joins TRBV27 and TRBJ2-7; 12 bases align to TRBD2. Germline loops: CDR1 MNHEY, CDR2 SMNVEV (reference sequence). The length of the CDR3 is 14 residues. V was clipped by 9 bases and J by 4 bases; unmatched bases: 7.

This rearrangement joins TRBV29-1 to TRBJ2-1; 9 bases are shared with TRBD2. Trimming took 5 bases from V and 7 from J; bases not matched to a gene: 15. The germline V gene has CDR1 SQVTM and CDR2 ANQGSEA. The CDR3 is 16 residues long. As DNA, the CDR3 is TGCAGCGTTAAGGGGATAGCGGGAGAGGGGGAAAATGAGCAGTTCTTC. It codes for CSVKGIAGEGENEQFF.

V and J are TRBV10-3 and TRBJ2-1, with 11 bases that match TRBD2. The V gene end was trimmed by 7 bases and the J gene end by 8 bases; junction bases not matched to a gene: 16. CDR1 and CDR2 from the germline V gene are ENHRY and SYGVKD. CDR3 length: 17 amino acids. Here the CDR3 reads CAIMTDLAGGSNDEQFF. CDR3 nucleotide sequence: TGTGCCATCATGACCGATTTAGCGGGAGGGAGTAACGATGAGCAGTTCTTC.

This clone was picked up a small number of times. The chain joins TRBV6-1 to TRBJ1-1, with D perhaps TRBD1 (6 bases). The CDR3 spans 18 residues. V gave up 2 bases and J gave up 1 base, with 20 bases separating them. The V gene's germline CDR1 is MNHNS and CDR2 SASEGT. DNA of the CDR3: TGTGCCAGCAGTGAATCAACTACAGGGTATTTTGCGAACACTGAAGCTTTCTTT. This gives the protein CASSESTTGYFANTEAFF.

The rearrangement uses TRBV19 and TRBJ2-2; D is possibly TRBD1 or TRBD2 (6 bases each). CDR3 length equals 16 residues. The germline CDR1 and CDR2 sequences are LNHDA and SQIVND (reference sequence). The V gene lost 4 bases and the J gene lost 0 bases, with 12 bases spanning the gap. The CDR3 DNA reads TGTGCCAGTAGTAAGTTCGGGGGCACGAACACCGGGGAGCTGTTTTTT. Protein product: CASSKFGGTNTGELFF. Based on the CDR3 plus reference TRBV19 and TRBJ2-2, the full variable domain is DGGITQSPKYLFRKEGQNVTLSCEQNLNHDAMYWYRQDPGQGLRLIYYSQIVNDFQKGDIAEGYSVSREKKESFPLTVTSAQKNPTAFYLCASSKFGGTNTGELFFGEGSRLTVL.

V is TRBV19 and J is TRBJ2-1, with TRBD2 identical over 13 bases. The CDR3 loop spans 17 amino acids. Germline V gene sequence: CDR1 LNHDA, CDR2 SQIVND (reference sequence). V gave up 5 bases and J gave up 6 bases; unmatched junction bases: 10. CDR3 region: CASSGLLAGGYSNEQFF. DNA for the CDR3: TGTGCCAGTAGTGGGCTACTAGCGGGAGGGTATAGCAATGAGCAGTTCTTC.